This T cell receptor beta chain was captured in a study of T-cell reconstitution after alpha-beta-depleted transplantation in children. The authors prepared the TCRbeta library with unique molecular identifiers. TCRdb reprocessed the PCR reads via MiXCR and lists one record per CDR3 protein. Seen here are hundreds of thousands of distinct CDR3 sequences, roughly a quarter observed once, and the top ten hold about 5%. The sequencing used PBMCs, mostly from graft donor cells, collected 360 days after TCRalphabeta/CD19-depleted stem cell transplant. The TCR sequence derives from a female patient aged 2-9 years who had a stem cell transplant for congenital amegakaryocytic thrombocytopenia, so the T cells may come from the graft donor.

The DNA for the CDR3 is TGTGCCACCAGCTCAGAAAAATTTACAGATACGCAGTATTTT. Translating gives CATSSEKFTDTQYF. J is TRBJ2-3 and V is TRBV15; D remains ambiguous. This CDR3 is 14 amino acids long. Germline V gene lookup returns CDR1 LNHNV and CDR2 YYDKDF (reference sequence). V lost 5 bases and J 3 bases, leaving 12 bases between the germline ends.